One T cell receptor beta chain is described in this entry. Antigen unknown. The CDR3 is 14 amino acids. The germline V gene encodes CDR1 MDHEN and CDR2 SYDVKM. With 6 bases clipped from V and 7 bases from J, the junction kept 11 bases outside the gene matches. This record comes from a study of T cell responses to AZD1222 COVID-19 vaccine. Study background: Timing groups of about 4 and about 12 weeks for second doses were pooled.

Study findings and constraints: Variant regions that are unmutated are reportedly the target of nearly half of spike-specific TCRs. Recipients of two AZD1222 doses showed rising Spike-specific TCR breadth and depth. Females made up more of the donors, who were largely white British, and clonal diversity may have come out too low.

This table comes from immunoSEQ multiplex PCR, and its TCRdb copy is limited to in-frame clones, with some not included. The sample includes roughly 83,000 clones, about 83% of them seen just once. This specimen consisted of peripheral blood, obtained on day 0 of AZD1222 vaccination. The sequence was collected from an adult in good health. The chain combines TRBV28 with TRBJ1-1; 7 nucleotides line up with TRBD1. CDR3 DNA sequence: TGTGCCAGCAGGCGTGGAGGGGACAGCGTTGAAGCTTTCTTT. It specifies CASRRGGDSVEAFF.